Shown below are 17 T cell receptor gamma chains from a single sample sequenced in a study of gamma-delta chains in newborns, infants, children. TCRdb re-called the reads through CATT. The sample has over a thousand gamma-chain clones, about 2.3% seen once. Input material: blood. These receptors all come from a child who was a newborn, infant or young child, either healthy, febrile or measles-vaccinated (not recorded which).

A few counts support this clone. The protein given by TCRdb reflects a much larger clone and differs at residue 5 from this DNA's translation, likely from a read error; the protein shown is the DNA's translation. J is TRGJ1 or TRGJ2 and V is TRGV3. The CDR3 loop spans 13 amino acids. The germline V gene has CDR1 VTNTFY and CDR2 YDVSTARD (reference sequence). As DNA, the CDR3 is TGTGCCACCTGGGGCAGGGGTTATTATAAGAAACTCTTT. It encodes CATWGRGYYKKLF.

This clone is termed medium-sized. It is likely a read error: a sequence one base away is far more abundant. At the DNA level, this CDR3 is encoded by other sequences in the same sample as well. V usage is TRGV9 and J usage is TRGJP. The CDR3 contains 16 residues. Germline CDR1 and CDR2: GITISATS and ISYDGTV (reference sequence). CDR3 nucleotides: TGTGCCTTGTGGGAGGTGCAAGAGTTGGGCAAGAAAATCAAGGTATTT. The encoded protein is CALWEVQELGKKIKVF.

This clone appeared a few times. The TCRdb protein, from a much larger clone, departs from this DNA's translation at residue 3, likely by read error; the protein shown derives from the DNA. J is TRGJ1 or TRGJ2 and V is TRGV8. This CDR3 region has 13 residues. Germline CDR1 is VENAVY and CDR2 is YDSYNSRV. CDR3 residues: CAAWDIPYYKKLF. In DNA form, the CDR3 reads TGTGCCGCCTGGGATATACCTTATTATAAGAAACTCTTT.

In regard to this clone: The translation of this DNA and the TCRdb protein of a much larger clone differ at residue 5, probably owing to a read error; the protein shown here is translated from the DNA. J is TRGJ1 or TRGJ2 and V is TRGV2. Germline lookup yields CDR1 EGSNGY and CDR2 YDSYNSKV. This CDR3 has 13 residues. This CDR3 reads CATWGGRGYKKLF. The CDR3 bases are TGTGCCACCTGGGGCGGGCGGGGATATAAGAAACTCTTT.

This clone has just a few counts. This likely reflects a read error, since a far larger clone is one base away. The chain links TRGV2 to TRGJ1 or TRGJ2. V lost 3 bases to trimming and J lost 9 bases; unmatched junction nucleotides: 14. The germline CDR1 and CDR2 sequences are EGSNGY and YDSYNSKV. The CDR3 extends over 14 amino acids. CDR3 sequence reads: CATWDPELGCKKLF. The CDR3 region has the DNA TGTGCCACCTGGGACCCAGAATTAGGCTGTAAGAAACTCTTT.

Within the sample, this clone is large. This sample also contains other DNA sequences that code for the same CDR3. This chain uses TRGV9 with TRGJP1. Germline lookup yields CDR1 GITISATS and CDR2 ISYDGTV (reference sequence). The V segment lost 0 bases and the J segment 0 bases; nucleotides outside the gene matches: 1. The length of the CDR3 is 15 residues. CDR3: CALWEVYTTGWFKIF. The CDR3 DNA follows: TGTGCCTTGTGGGAGGTGTATACCACTGGTTGGTTCAAGATATTT.

Regarding this clone: This DNA's translation differs at residue 3 from TCRdb's protein, which comes from a much larger clone; a read error is likely, and the protein shown is translated from the DNA. The chain joins TRGV3 to TRGJP1. This CDR3 has 16 residues. Germline V gene data show CDR1 as VTNTFY and CDR2 as YDVSTARD (reference sequence). The CDR3 DNA is TGTGCCGCCTGGGACAGGCCATATACCACTGGTTGGTTCAAGATATTT. This codes for CAAWDRPYTTGWFKIF.

This clone was observed a few times. The mismatch at residue 6 between this DNA's translation and the TCRdb protein of a much larger clone likely reflects a read error; the protein shown is translated from the DNA. The V call is TRGV8, the J call TRGJ1 or TRGJ2. Germline V gene sequence: CDR1 VENAVY, CDR2 YDSYNSRV. The CDR3 spans 13 residues. Losses at the gene ends were 4 bases for V and 3 bases for J; bases not matched to a gene: 6. CDR3 in amino acids: CATWDLPYYKKLF. CDR3 nucleotides: TGTGCCACCTGGGACCTTCCTTATTATAAGAAACTCTTT.

This clone was counted between two and nine times. TCRdb records a much larger clone's protein for this DNA, with a difference at residue 9 that likely arises from a read error; the protein given is the translation of the DNA. The chain recombines TRGV8 with TRGJ1 or TRGJ2. Unmatched junction bases numbered 13, after V lost 5 bases and J lost 9 bases. The germline CDR1 and CDR2 sequences are VENAVY and YDSYNSRV. The CDR3 runs to 13 residues. The CDR3 region is CATWVLLFCKKLF. The CDR3 DNA is TGTGCCACCTGGGTCCTCTTATTTTGTAAGAAACTCTTT.

This clone was detected a few times. TCRdb's protein, taken from a much larger clone, differs from this DNA's translation at residue 8, likely owing to a read error; the protein displayed comes from the DNA. The chain combines TRGV8 with TRGJ1 or TRGJ2. CDR3 length: 15 amino acids. The junction had 11 bases not matched to a gene; V was cut back by 1 base and J by 5 bases. Germline V gives CDR1 VENAVY, CDR2 YDSYNSRV. This CDR3 is CATWDSGIQDYKKLF. The CDR3 DNA reads as TGTGCCACCTGGGATAGCGGCATCCAAGATTATAAGAAACTCTTT.

This clone is classed as medium-sized. This clone may be a read error of a much larger clone one base away. In the same sample, other DNA sequences code for this CDR3. This chain joins TRGV9 and TRGJP. The CDR3 has 17 residues. The germline V gene has CDR1 GITISATS and CDR2 ISYDGTV (reference sequence). After removal of 0 bases from V and 2 bases from J, the junction contained 1 base not matched to a gene. The DNA for the CDR3 is TGTGCCTTGTGGGAGGTGCGGCAAGAGTTGGGCAAAAAAATCAAGGTATTT. It is translated as CALWEVRQELGKKIKVF.

On this clone: It differs at one base from a far larger clone, so likely a read error. Other nucleotide sequences in the sample specify the same CDR3. V gene TRGV9 combines with J gene TRGJP. The CDR3 runs 17 residues. Germline V CDR1 and CDR2: GITISATS, ISYDGTV (reference sequence). The CDR3 DNA follows: TGTGCTTTGTGGGAGAAAAGGCAAGAGTTGGGCAAAAAAATCAAGGTATTT. The encoded protein is CALWEKRQELGKKIKVF.

This clone is deemed medium-sized. The J gene is TRGJ1 or TRGJ2, the V gene TRGV9. The trim removed 3 bases at V and 9 bases at J, leaving 14 bases unmatched. The CDR3 has 14 amino acids. The germline V gene has CDR1 GITISATS and CDR2 ISYDGTV (reference sequence). DNA of the CDR3: TGTGCCTTGTGGGAGTGGGGAAGGGGAACTAAGAAACTCTTT. It encodes CALWEWGRGTKKLF.

By proportion, this clone is medium-sized (0.01 to 0.1%). This CDR3 is also generated by other DNA sequences in the sample. This chain links TRGV9 with TRGJP. J gave up 3 bases and V 0 bases, and 5 bases lay outside the gene matches. Germline loops: CDR1 GITISATS, CDR2 ISYDGTV (reference sequence). There are 18 residues in the CDR3. The CDR3 sequence is CALWEVPLQELGKKIKVF. For the CDR3, the DNA is TGTGCCTTGTGGGAGGTGCCCCTGCAAGAGTTGGGCAAAAAAATCAAGGTATTT.

This clone came up a few times. TCRdb lists the protein of a much larger clone for this DNA, which differs at residue 5, so this is likely a read error; the protein given here is translated from the DNA itself. The chain employs TRGV9 and TRGJ1 or TRGJ2. The V gene end was trimmed by 5 bases and the J gene end by 2 bases; junction bases not matched to a gene: 6. Germline CDR1 is GITISATS and CDR2 is ISYDGTV (reference sequence). The CDR3 sequence is 13 residues long. DNA for the CDR3: TGTGCCTTGTGGGGGGTACATTATTATAAGAAACTCTTT. Its protein is CALWGVHYYKKLF.

In its sample, this clone ranks as large. Other DNA sequences in this specimen translate into the identical CDR3. The chain employs TRGV9 and TRGJP. The germline gives CDR1 GITISATS, CDR2 ISYDGTV (reference sequence). The V segment lost 4 bases and the J segment 4 bases; nucleotides outside the gene matches: 4. The CDR3 length is 16 residues. CDR3 DNA sequence: TGTGCCTTGTGGGAAGACCAAGAGTTGGGCAAAAAAATCAAGGTATTT. The encoded protein is CALWEDQELGKKIKVF.

In the case of this clone: This clone may be a read error of a much larger clone one base away. The identical CDR3 is also encoded by other nucleotide sequences in the sample. The V and J genes are TRGV8 and TRGJP1. The CDR3 loop spans 13 amino acids. CDR1 VENAVY and CDR2 YDSYNSRV come from the germline V gene. The DNA for the CDR3 is TGCGCCACCTGGGATAAAACTGGTTGGTTCAAGATATTT. Its translation: CATWDKTGWFKIF.